The T cell receptor beta chain described here comes from a study of identical twins. Findings and limits, study-wide: The analysis was cross-sectional rather than longitudinal within donors. Abundant beta clonotypes from cord blood bore fewer insertions; memory repertoires lacked this pattern.

TCRdb reprocessed the 5' RACE reads with MiXCR, giving one entry per CDR3 protein. The sample lists some 570,000 distinct CDR3 sequences; around 20% were seen once. V was clipped by 8 bases and J by 6 bases; unmatched bases: 13. The CDR3 contains 14 residues. Germline CDR1 is ENHRY and CDR2 is SYGVKD. This clonotype was seen a few times. What it recognizes is unknown. A further study also used this sample, focusing on yellow fever vaccine responses in identical twins.

The V and J genes are TRBV10-3 and TRBJ2-7; 7 bases line up with TRBD2. This clonotype was sampled from a young woman in good health. The specimen sequenced was CD4+ T cells sorted from blood. The CDR3 sequence is CAIGEGGKTLEQYF. In DNA, the CDR3 is TGTGCCATCGGGGAGGGAGGGAAGACCCTCGAGCAGTACTTC.